This TCR beta chain was captured by sequencing in a study of graft-versus-host responses after intestinal transplantation. Study-level background: Each of the recipients got a multivisceral, liver-intestinal, or isolated intestinal transplant. Every one of the recipients received anti-thymocyte globulin induction and afterwards took tacrolimus and steroids for approximately 3 years.

Sequenced by immunoSEQ multiplex PCR; TCRdb stores in-frame clones only, minus some. The sample holds 15,000 to 20,000 clones, approximately 87% seen once. This CDR3 has 16 amino acids. V lost 2 bases, J lost 0 bases, and 14 bases lay in between. In germline, CDR1 is SQVTM, CDR2 ANQGSEA. The chain uses TRBV29-1 and TRBJ1-3, with a possible D match to TRBD1 (5 bases). This clonotype was obtained from a human patient who received an intestinal transplant, so some T cells may come from the graft donor. Source: bone marrow, taken nearly 130 days after intestinal transplantation. The DNA of the CDR3 is TGCAGCGTTGAAAAGGGGAGGGACTCCTCTGGAAACACCATATATTTT. Residues: CSVEKGRDSSGNTIYF.